This is a list of T cell receptor beta chains from one sample in a study of OX40 agonist ivuxolimab in advanced cancers. The assay was immunoSEQ multiplex PCR, and TCRdb's table has in-frame clones only and misses some. The table has some 68,000 clones, around 87% seen once. Sequenced material: CD4+ or CD8+ T cells sorted from blood, taken in a trial of the OX40 agonist ivuxolimab. The receptor set was obtained from an adult with an advanced solid tumor such as melanoma, head and neck, liver or kidney cancer. Each CDR3 is given with its conserved first and last residue. Fields, in order: V gene, D gene, clone size, J gene, CDR3 protein, CDR3 DNA. A D gene is named only where the DNA matches it firmly. Some rows have no size entry. The others give once, few or many, or a class for an expanded clone.

TRBV7-8	-	-	TRBJ1-1	CASRYNRWTEAFF	TGTGCCAGCAGATATAACAGGTGGACTGAAGCTTTCTTT
TRBV7-2	-	-	TRBJ1-2	CASTQLTVYGYTF	TGTGCCAGCACCCAGCTGACCGTCTATGGCTACACCTTC
TRBV7-6	TRBD1	-	TRBJ2-5	CASSSWTGQQETQYF	TGTGCCAGCAGCTCCTGGACAGGTCAGCAAGAGACCCAGTACTTC
TRBV19	-	few	TRBJ1-2	CASNALTANYGYTF	TGTGCCAGTAACGCACTGACAGCAAACTATGGCTACACCTTC
TRBV19	-	-	TRBJ2-6	CASSIRVRPDGHEVLTF	TGTGCCAGTAGTATTAGAGTACGGCCGGACGGGCATGAAGTCCTGACTTTC
TRBV29-1	-	-	TRBJ2-7	CSVELISRSEVGEQYF	TGCAGCGTTGAATTGATCTCGCGGTCAGAGGTCGGCGAGCAGTACTTC
TRBV11-2	-	-	TRBJ2-5	CASSLVGTTQGETQYF	TGTGCCAGCAGCTTAGTCGGGACCACCCAGGGAGAGACCCAGTACTTC
TRBV5-1	TRBD1	-	TRBJ2-7	CASSLATGTDLPRQYF	TGCGCCAGCAGCTTGGCCACCGGGACAGACCTTCCCCGGCAGTACTTC
TRBV27	-	-	TRBJ2-2	CASSREPGTGELFF	TGTGCCAGCAGCCGAGAACCGGGGACCGGGGAGCTGTTTTTT
TRBV4-1	TRBD2	-	TRBJ2-3	CASSRSGESTDTQYF	TGCGCCAGCAGCCGAAGCGGGGAGAGCACAGATACGCAGTATTTT
TRBV6-1	-	-	TRBJ1-3	CASSEALRGSGNTIYF	TGTGCCAGCAGTGAAGCGCTTCGGGGCTCTGGAAACACCATATATTTT
TRBV2	-	-	TRBJ2-5	CASKRGQQETQYF	TGTGCCAGCAAAAGAGGACAGCAAGAGACCCAGTACTTC
TRBV11-2	-	few	TRBJ1-2	CASSFAHGNYGYTF	TGTGCCAGCAGCTTTGCCCACGGAAACTATGGCTACACCTTC
TRBV7-2	TRBD1	-	TRBJ1-6	CASSFAGGLNSPLHF	TGTGCCAGCAGCTTCGCAGGGGGTCTTAATTCACCCCTCCACTTT
TRBV5-6	-	-	TRBJ2-3	CASSRDTDTQYF	TGTGCCAGCAGCCGCGACACAGATACGCAGTATTTT
TRBV28	TRBD1	-	TRBJ2-3	CATKPPDRIQDTQYF	TGTGCCACCAAACCCCCGGACAGGATTCAAGATACGCAGTATTTT
TRBV2	TRBD1	-	TRBJ1-2	CASSIPQGTGISTF	TGTGCCAGCAGTATACCCCAAGGGACAGGGATATCCACCTTC
TRBV29-1	-	-	TRBJ2-1	CSALRVGEQFF	TGCAGCGCCCTCCGGGTTGGTGAGCAGTTCTTC
TRBV9	-	-	TRBJ2-1	CASSVGSGWTYNEQFF	TGTGCCAGCAGCGTAGGGTCAGGGTGGACCTACAATGAGCAGTTCTTC
TRBV29-1	-	few	TRBJ1-1	CSVGRATNTEAFF	TGCAGCGTTGGAAGGGCTACCAACACTGAAGCTTTCTTT
TRBV19	TRBD1	-	TRBJ1-4	CASSDRGPGNEKLFF	TGTGCCAGTTCGGACAGGGGGCCTGGTAATGAAAAACTGTTTTTT
TRBV18	-	-	TRBJ1-1	CASSPGGDTEAFF	TGTGCCAGCTCCCCCGGCGGAGACACTGAAGCTTTCTTT